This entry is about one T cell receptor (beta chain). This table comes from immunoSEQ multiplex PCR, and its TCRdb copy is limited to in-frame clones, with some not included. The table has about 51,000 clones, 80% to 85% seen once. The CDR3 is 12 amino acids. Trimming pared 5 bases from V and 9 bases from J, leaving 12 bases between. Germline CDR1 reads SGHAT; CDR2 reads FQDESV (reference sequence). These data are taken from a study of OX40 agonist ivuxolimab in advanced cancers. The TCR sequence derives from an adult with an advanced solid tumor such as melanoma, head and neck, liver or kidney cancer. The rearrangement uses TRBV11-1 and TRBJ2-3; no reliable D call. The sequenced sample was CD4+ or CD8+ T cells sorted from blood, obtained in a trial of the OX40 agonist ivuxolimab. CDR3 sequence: CASSPRALTQYF. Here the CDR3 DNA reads TGTGCCAGCAGCCCCCGGGCCCTAACGCAGTATTTT. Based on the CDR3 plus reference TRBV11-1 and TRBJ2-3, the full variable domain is EAEVAQSPRYKITEKSQAVAFWCDPISGHATLYWYRQILGQGPELLVQFQDESVVDDSQLPKDRFSAERLKGVDSTLKIQPAELGDSAMYLCASSPRALTQYFGPGTRLTVL.